These 20 T cell receptor beta chains were sequenced from one sample in a study of T cell changes during pregnancy in multiple sclerosis. Libraries were prepared by immunoSEQ multiplex PCR; TCRdb keeps only in-frame clonotypes and omits some of them. The table lists about 61,000 clones, around 90% of them singletons. The sample here was peripheral blood, taken in the first trimester of pregnancy. The receptors were gathered from a female donor in good health, enrolled as a control in a pregnancy study.

The V call is TRBV7-8, the J call TRBJ2-3; 7 positions agree with TRBD2. The J segment lost 2 bases and the V segment lost 8 bases, leaving 4 bases of the junction unmatched. There are 13 residues in the CDR3. Germline V gene data show CDR1 as SGHVS and CDR2 as FQNEAQ. For the CDR3, the DNA is TGTGCCAGCGGACTAGGCATCACAGATACGCAGTATTTT. Amino acids: CASGLGITDTQYF.

This rearrangement joins TRBV11-2 to TRBJ2-1; 8 bases line up with TRBD2. The ends lost 1 base at V and 3 bases at J; junction bases unmatched: 14. The CDR3 spans 19 residues. The V gene's germline CDR1 is SGHAT and CDR2 FQNNGV. The DNA of the CDR3 is TGTGCCAGCAGCTTAGGCCCACGGTCCGGGCGGGGGGTCTACAATGAGCAGTTCTTC. Translation: CASSLGPRSGRGVYNEQFF. Full variable domain (missing parts from reference TRBV11-2 and TRBJ2-1): EAGVAQSPRYKIIEKRQSVAFWCNPISGHATLYWYQQILGQGPKLLIQFQNNGVVDDSQLPKDRFSAERLKGVDSTLKIQPAKLEDSAVYLCASSLGPRSGRGVYNEQFFGPGTRLTVL.

The chain carries TRBV5-5 and TRBJ1-6, with D possibly being TRBD1 (5 bases). This CDR3 contains 13 residues. Germline V gives CDR1 SGHKS, CDR2 YYEKEE (reference sequence). V lost 2 bases to trimming and J lost 9 bases, with 9 bases between them. CDR3 sequence (DNA): TGTGCCAGCAGCTTAGGGAGGGGTTCACCCCTCCACTTT. It encodes CASSLGRGSPLHF.

This chain links TRBV2 with TRBJ2-5, with TRBD2 as a possible D gene (7 bases). V was clipped by 5 bases and J by 5 bases, with 15 bases between them. Per the germline V gene, CDR1 is SNHLY and CDR2 is FYNNEI. This CDR3 contains 14 residues. Here the CDR3 DNA reads TGTGCCAGCAGTACGGGGGGCCCCCAGGAGACCCAGTACTTC. The encoded protein is CASSTGGPQETQYF.

This clone was picked up one time. V and J are TRBV11-3 and TRBJ2-3; a weak D match, TRBD1 (5 bases). Germline values: CDR1 SGHNT, CDR2 YENEEA. Between the trimmed V and J ends, which lost 1 base and 6 bases, there was a span of 14 bases. This CDR3 is 15 amino acids long. The CDR3 DNA follows: TGTGCCAGCAGCTTAGGACAGCTTGGTGTGGATACGCAGTATTTT. Translation gives CASSLGQLGVDTQYF.

The genes are TRBV9 and TRBJ1-1; possible D gene TRBD1, 6 bases. This CDR3 region has 13 residues. V lost 0 bases, J lost 8 bases, and 11 bases lay in between. Germline CDR1 SGDLS, CDR2 YYNGEE. CDR3 amino acids: CASSVANGQEAFF. The DNA of the CDR3 is TGTGCCAGCAGCGTAGCAAACGGACAGGAAGCTTTCTTT.

The chain recombines TRBV9 with TRBJ1-2; tentative D call: TRBD1 (5 bases). Germline V CDR1 and CDR2: SGDLS, YYNGEE. CDR3 length: 13 residues. The ends were cut back, 3 bases at V and 6 bases at J, with 12 bases in the middle. The CDR3 DNA reads TGTGCCAGCAGCGCCAGGGATAGTAATGGCTACACCTTC. Translated: CASSARDSNGYTF. Full variable domain (remainder filled in from reference TRBV9 and TRBJ1-2): DSGVTQTPKHLITATGQRVTLRCSPRSGDLSVYWYQQSLDQGLQFLIQYYNGEERAKGNILERFSAQQFPDLHSELNLSSLELGDSALYFCASSARDSNGYTFGSGTRLTVV.

This clone came up a few times. V is TRBV4-2 and J is TRBJ1-1, with no clear D. Deletions cut 4 bases from V and 0 bases from J, with 12 bases between. This CDR3 has 15 residues. Germline V lookup: CDR1 LGHNA, CDR2 YNFKEQ. DNA for the CDR3: TGTGCCAGCAGCCCTCCCGGGTTACTGAACACTGAAGCTTTCTTT. Encoded protein: CASSPPGLLNTEAFF.

The CDR3, as DNA: TGTGCCAGCAGCTTCGGGACAGGGATTACCTACGAGCAGTACTTC. It yields the protein CASSFGTGITYEQYF. J is TRBJ2-7 and V is TRBV5-6; 9 positions agree with TRBD1. J was trimmed by 2 bases and V by 2 bases; bases with no gene match: 5. Germline CDR1 is SGHDT and CDR2 is YYEEEE. The CDR3 totals 15 residues.

The chain links TRBV5-5 to TRBJ1-2; 7 bases line up with TRBD1. J gave up 6 bases and V 6 bases, and 8 bases lay outside the gene matches. Germline V lookup: CDR1 SGHKS, CDR2 YYEKEE (reference sequence). The CDR3 sequence is 13 residues long. The CDR3 DNA reads as TGTGCCAGCAAGGTGGGACAGAGCGATGGCTACACCTTC. Its translation: CASKVGQSDGYTF.

The rearrangement joins TRBV6-6 to TRBJ1-5, with TRBD1 matching over 7 bases. V dropped 4 bases and J dropped 2; count of bases not matched to a gene: 2. This CDR3 region has 14 residues. The germline CDR1 and CDR2 sequences are MNHNY and SVGAGI (reference sequence). The CDR3 coding sequence is TGTGCCAGCAGTTTCGGACAGGGCAATCAGCCCCAGCATTTT. Translated, it gives CASSFGQGNQPQHF.

This clone is a singleton in its sample. V is TRBV5-4 and J is TRBJ2-2, with D perhaps matching TRBD2 (6 bases). CDR3 length: 16 amino acids. The germline V gene encodes CDR1 SGHNT and CDR2 YYREEE (reference sequence). Trimming removed 3 bases from V and 0 bases from J, with 12 bases in between. CDR3 nucleotide sequence: TGTGCCAGCAGCTCAACTCTAGCGACGAACACCGGGGAGCTGTTTTTT. Translation: CASSSTLATNTGELFF.

This sequence joins TRBV10-3 and TRBJ2-1; TRBD2 might be the D (6 bases). Trimming took off 6 bases at V and 7 bases at J, with 22 bases between the two ends. The CDR3 sequence is 16 residues long. The V gene's germline CDR1 is ENHRY and CDR2 SYGVKD. CDR3 DNA: TGTGCCATCAGATTGGGAGGCGGTTCCTTTGGGAATGAGCAGTTCTTC. Amino acid sequence: CAIRLGGGSFGNEQFF.

This chain uses TRBV11-2 with TRBJ1-2, with 7 bases identical to TRBD1. J was trimmed by 4 bases and V by 5 bases; bases with no gene match: 10. This CDR3 has 15 residues. Germline CDR1 reads SGHAT; CDR2 reads FQNNGV. The DNA of the CDR3 is TGTGCCAGCAGCCTTTCCTGGGACAGTACCTATGGCTACACCTTC. It yields the protein CASSLSWDSTYGYTF.

The genes are TRBV27 and TRBJ1-1; D might be TRBD1 (6 bases). Looked up from germline, CDR1 is MNHEY and CDR2 is SMNVEV (reference sequence). V gave up 2 bases and J gave up 1 base, with 8 bases separating them. There are 14 residues in the CDR3. CDR3 sequence (DNA): TGTGCCAGCAGTTTAGGGGGCGCGAACACTGAAGCTTTCTTT. This codes for CASSLGGANTEAFF.

V is TRBV6-4 and J is TRBJ2-3, with 8 bases lining up with TRBD1. The CDR3 extends over 13 amino acids. Trimming took 6 bases from V and 3 from J; bases not matched to a gene: 2. Germline V gene sequence: CDR1 MRHNA, CDR2 SNTAGT. The CDR3 DNA reads TGTGCCAGCAGACAGGGGGAAACAGATACGCAGTATTTT. It translates to CASRQGETDTQYF.

This sequence joins TRBV29-1 and TRBJ1-2, with TRBD1 as a possible D gene (5 bases). The CDR3 extends over 11 amino acids. Per germline, CDR1 SQVTM and CDR2 ANQGSEA. The germline V and J ends were trimmed by 4 bases and 6 bases, with 9 bases remaining between them. In nucleotides, the CDR3 is TGCAGCGTTGCAGGGATAGATGGCTACACCTTC. It codes for CSVAGIDGYTF. The variable domain in full, completed from reference TRBV29-1 and TRBJ1-2, reads SAVISQKPSRDICQRGTSLTIQCQVDSQVTMMFWYRQQPGQSLTLIATANQGSEATYESGFVIDKFPISRPNLTFSTLTVSNMSPEDSSIYLCSVAGIDGYTFGSGTRLTVV.

This rearrangement joins TRBV5-4 to TRBJ2-1; a weak D match, TRBD2 (5 bases). CDR1 SGHNT and CDR2 YYREEE come from the germline V gene (reference sequence). V was cut by 0 bases and J by 9 bases, with 13 bases left in between. CDR3 length equals 14 residues. Here the CDR3 reads CASSLGGLGGEQFF. CDR3 sequence (DNA): TGTGCCAGCAGCTTGGGAGGGTTGGGCGGTGAGCAGTTCTTC.

This chain uses TRBV7-3 with TRBJ2-1, with D tentatively TRBD1 (5 bases). The CDR3 extends over 13 amino acids. V lost 3 bases and J lost 9, with 12 bases in between. CDR1 SGHTA and CDR2 FQGTGA come from the germline V gene. The CDR3 DNA follows: TGTGCCAGCAGCTTCACGACAGTGGGTGAGCAGTTCTTC. Amino acids: CASSFTTVGEQFF.

The J gene is TRBJ1-2, the V gene TRBV6-5; 7 bases align to TRBD1. CDR3 size: 14 residues. CDR1 is MNHEY, CDR2 SVGAGI, per germline. After removal of 5 bases from V and 4 bases from J, the junction contained 7 bases not matched to a gene. CDR3 in amino acids: CASSRQGAIYGYTF. The DNA for the CDR3 is TGTGCCAGCAGTCGACAGGGTGCAATCTATGGCTACACCTTC.